These T cell receptor beta chains were read from a single sample in a study of human T cells and chemical hapten exposure. TCRdb independently ran MiXCR on the RACE reads; one entry per CDR3 protein. The sample records about 380,000 distinct CDR3 sequences, under 6.5% being singletons. The sequencing used whole blood, collected in connection with sensitization to the hapten diphenylcyclopropenone (DPC). These receptors originate from a woman aged 18-29 years with alopecia areata. Some clones in this sample may be carry-over from other donors' samples. Both conserved end residues are part of each CDR3. The D gene is left open where the match is weak. Clone size is stated in some rows and not others, as once, few, many or a class when expanded.

J gene: TRBJ2-1
CDR3 length: 17
V gene: TRBV4-1
D gene: NA
clone size: few
CDR3 DNA: TGCGCCAGCAGCCAAGATGGGGGGAGTGACTCCTACAATGAGCAGTTCTTC
CDR3 protein: CASSQDGGSDSYNEQFF

J gene: TRBJ2-4
CDR3 length: 14
V gene: TRBV6-2/TRBV6-3
D gene: NA
clone size: many
CDR3 DNA: TGTGCCAGCGGGAGAGGGGGTGGCGAGAACATTCAGTACTTC
CDR3 protein: CASGRGGGENIQYF

J gene: TRBJ1-2
CDR3 length: 13
V gene: TRBV28
D gene: NA
clone size: many
CDR3 DNA: TGTGCCAGCAGTTTAGGGATCTCCTATGGCTACACCTTC
CDR3 protein: CASSLGISYGYTF

J gene: TRBJ2-7
CDR3 length: 14
V gene: TRBV20-1
D gene: TRBD1
clone size: few
CDR3 DNA: TGCAGTGCGGACGGGACAGTCGATACCTACGAGCAGTACTTC
CDR3 protein: CSADGTVDTYEQYF

J gene: TRBJ1-5
CDR3 length: 14
V gene: TRBV7-2
D gene: TRBD1
clone size: few
CDR3 DNA: TGTGCCAGCAGCCCCACAGGGGCGGGACAGCCCCAGCATTTT
CDR3 protein: CASSPTGAGQPQHF

J gene: TRBJ2-6
CDR3 length: 17
V gene: TRBV12-3/TRBV12-4
D gene: TRBD1
clone size: NA
CDR3 DNA: TGTGCCAGCACCCCGGGGAAGGGGGCGGCTGGGGCCAACGTCCTGACTTTC
CDR3 protein: CASTPGKGAAGANVLTF

J gene: TRBJ2-3
CDR3 length: 15
V gene: TRBV7-2
D gene: NA
clone size: many
CDR3 DNA: TGTGCCAGCAGCTTAAGGGCGGGGGCAGCAGATACGCAGTATTTT
CDR3 protein: CASSLRAGAADTQYF

J gene: TRBJ2-1
CDR3 length: 16
V gene: TRBV4-2
D gene: TRBD2
clone size: NA
CDR3 DNA: TGTGCCAGCAGCCAAGATTTGGGCGGGGGGTACAATGAGCAGTTCTTC
CDR3 protein: CASSQDLGGGYNEQFF

J gene: TRBJ1-5
CDR3 length: 13
V gene: TRBV29-1
D gene: NA
clone size: many
CDR3 DNA: TGCAGCGTTTTACAGGGTCCGAATCAGCCCCAGCATTTT
CDR3 protein: CSVLQGPNQPQHF

J gene: TRBJ1-4
CDR3 length: 19
V gene: TRBV5-6
D gene: NA
clone size: few
CDR3 DNA: TGTGCCAGCAGCCACATGAAACAACCAGGAGAAGGGCCTAATGAAAAACTGTTTTTT
CDR3 protein: CASSHMKQPGEGPNEKLFF

J gene: TRBJ2-3
CDR3 length: 17
V gene: TRBV7-8
D gene: TRBD2
clone size: many
CDR3 DNA: TGTGCCAGCAGCTTAGACAGCGGGGGGGCCTTTACAGATACGCAGTATTTT
CDR3 protein: CASSLDSGGAFTDTQYF

J gene: TRBJ2-1
CDR3 length: 17
V gene: TRBV7-9
D gene: TRBD2
clone size: few
CDR3 DNA: TGTGCCAGCAGCTCGATCATTACTAGCGGCGGATGGAATGAGCAGTTCTTC
CDR3 protein: CASSSIITSGGWNEQFF

J gene: TRBJ1-5
CDR3 length: 16
V gene: TRBV6-6
D gene: NA
clone size: many
CDR3 DNA: TGTGCCAGCACCCGGGGAGGTTGGTATAGCAATCAGCCCCAGCATTTT
CDR3 protein: CASTRGGWYSNQPQHF

J gene: TRBJ1-5
CDR3 length: 14
V gene: TRBV7-2
D gene: NA
clone size: many
CDR3 DNA: TGTGCCAGCAGCCCGGACAGTAACAATCAGCCCCAGCATTTT
CDR3 protein: CASSPDSNNQPQHF

J gene: TRBJ2-3
CDR3 length: 17
V gene: TRBV4-3
D gene: TRBD2
clone size: NA
CDR3 DNA: TGCGCCAGCAGCCAAGATTTCCGTCTAGCGGGCGAAGATACGCAGTATTTT
CDR3 protein: CASSQDFRLAGEDTQYF

J gene: TRBJ2-2
CDR3 length: 13
V gene: TRBV27
D gene: NA
clone size: many
CDR3 DNA: TGTGCCAGCAGTCCGTTGAACACCGGGGAGCTGTTTTTT
CDR3 protein: CASSPLNTGELFF

J gene: TRBJ1-1
CDR3 length: 13
V gene: TRBV10-2
D gene: NA
clone size: NA
CDR3 DNA: TGCGCCAGTAAGGGACCGCCAGAACCTGAAGCTTTCTTT
CDR3 protein: CASKGPPEPEAFF

J gene: TRBJ1-2
CDR3 length: 15
V gene: TRBV29-1
D gene: NA
clone size: many
CDR3 DNA: TGCAGCGTTGAAGCCTACTATCCGAAAAGTCGTGGCTACACCTTC
CDR3 protein: CSVEAYYPKSRGYTF

J gene: TRBJ1-1
CDR3 length: 16
V gene: TRBV6-6
D gene: TRBD1
clone size: NA
CDR3 DNA: TGTGCCAGCAGTACATTCCAGGGGGCAAGAGACACTGAAGCTTTCTTT
CDR3 protein: CASSTFQGARDTEAFF

J gene: TRBJ2-6
CDR3 length: 15
V gene: TRBV6-1
D gene: NA
clone size: many
CDR3 DNA: TGTGCCAGCAACGAACAGGGAGCTGGGGCCAACGTCCTGACTTTC
CDR3 protein: CASNEQGAGANVLTF

J gene: TRBJ2-1
CDR3 length: 14
V gene: TRBV6-2/TRBV6-3
D gene: NA
clone size: NA
CDR3 DNA: TGTGCCAGCAGTTACTCAAGAGGGGTTCATGAGCAGTTCTTC
CDR3 protein: CASSYSRGVHEQFF

J gene: TRBJ2-2
CDR3 length: 18
V gene: TRBV6-2/TRBV6-3
D gene: TRBD2
clone size: NA
CDR3 DNA: TGTGCCAGCAGTTACTCGACTAGCGGGGGGACGAACACCGGGGAGCTGTTTTTT
CDR3 protein: CASSYSTSGGTNTGELFF

J gene: TRBJ1-1
CDR3 length: 11
V gene: TRBV19
D gene: NA
clone size: few
CDR3 DNA: TGTGCCAGTATGAGGGCCACAAAAGCTTTCTTT
CDR3 protein: CASMRATKAFF

J gene: TRBJ2-1
CDR3 length: 15
V gene: TRBV9
D gene: TRBD2
clone size: many
CDR3 DNA: TGTGCCAGCAGCGCCACTGTGGGGAGGGCTAATGAGCAGTTCTTC
CDR3 protein: CASSATVGRANEQFF

J gene: TRBJ2-5
CDR3 length: 16
V gene: TRBV11-1
D gene: TRBD1
clone size: NA
CDR3 DNA: TGTGCCAGCAGCCCCAACCGGGACAGTTATGGAGAGACCCAGTACTTC
CDR3 protein: CASSPNRDSYGETQYF

J gene: TRBJ2-7
CDR3 length: 14
V gene: TRBV9
D gene: TRBD1
clone size: NA
CDR3 DNA: TGTGCCAGCAGCGTAGGGCAGGGGGCCCACGAGCAGTACTTC
CDR3 protein: CASSVGQGAHEQYF

J gene: TRBJ2-3
CDR3 length: 16
V gene: TRBV5-4
D gene: NA
clone size: few
CDR3 DNA: TGTGCCAGCAGCTCGCTGAGGGAGACTGGCACAGATACGCAGTATTTT
CDR3 protein: CASSSLRETGTDTQYF

J gene: TRBJ2-5
CDR3 length: 17
V gene: TRBV7-2
D gene: TRBD2
clone size: NA
CDR3 DNA: TGTGCCAGCAGTCCGCCCGTAGCGGGGGGTTCCCAAGAGACCCAGTACTTC
CDR3 protein: CASSPPVAGGSQETQYF

J gene: TRBJ2-2
CDR3 length: 16
V gene: TRBV7-2
D gene: TRBD2
clone size: few
CDR3 DNA: TGTGCCAGCAGCGCAACCGGGGGGGCCGGGACCGGGGAGCTGTTTTTT
CDR3 protein: CASSATGGAGTGELFF

J gene: TRBJ1-1
CDR3 length: 14
V gene: TRBV28
D gene: TRBD1
clone size: few
CDR3 DNA: TGTGCCAGCAGTTTATTAGACAGGGGAGCTGAAGCTTTCTTT
CDR3 protein: CASSLLDRGAEAFF

J gene: TRBJ2-1
CDR3 length: 13
V gene: TRBV7-9
D gene: NA
clone size: NA
CDR3 DNA: TGTGCCAGCAGCTCACCCTCTGGACAGGAGCAGTTCTTC
CDR3 protein: CASSSPSGQEQFF

J gene: TRBJ1-3
CDR3 length: 13
V gene: TRBV20-1
D gene: NA
clone size: NA
CDR3 DNA: TGCAGTGCTGTCCTAGGGGGGGGAAACACCATATATTTT
CDR3 protein: CSAVLGGGNTIYF

J gene: TRBJ1-1
CDR3 length: 18
V gene: TRBV14
D gene: NA
clone size: many
CDR3 DNA: TGTGCCAGCAGCCAACCACCCGGGACAAGTATACCGAACACTGAAGCTTTCTTT
CDR3 protein: CASSQPPGTSIPNTEAFF

J gene: TRBJ1-1
CDR3 length: 14
V gene: TRBV7-9
D gene: TRBD1
clone size: many
CDR3 DNA: TGTGCCAGCAGCTTAGGTGGGACAGCGACTGAAGCTTTCTTT
CDR3 protein: CASSLGGTATEAFF

J gene: TRBJ1-1
CDR3 length: 15
V gene: TRBV20-1
D gene: TRBD1
clone size: few
CDR3 DNA: TGCAGTGCTCAACCGCCTACAGGGGGCGCTGGTGAAGCTTTCTTT
CDR3 protein: CSAQPPTGGAGEAFF

J gene: TRBJ2-3
CDR3 length: 12
V gene: TRBV28
D gene: NA
clone size: few
CDR3 DNA: TGTGCCAGTCACAGGGACGCAGATACGCAGTATTTT
CDR3 protein: CASHRDADTQYF

J gene: TRBJ1-3
CDR3 length: 16
V gene: TRBV7-3
D gene: NA
clone size: few
CDR3 DNA: TGTGCCAGCAGCTTAACGGGTGCACCGGAGGAAAACACCATATATTTT
CDR3 protein: CASSLTGAPEENTIYF

J gene: TRBJ1-5
CDR3 length: 15
V gene: TRBV18
D gene: TRBD1
clone size: few
CDR3 DNA: TGTGCCAGCTCACCAAACAGGGGCAACAATCAGCCCCAGCATTTT
CDR3 protein: CASSPNRGNNQPQHF

J gene: TRBJ1-5
CDR3 length: 15
V gene: TRBV28
D gene: NA
clone size: many
CDR3 DNA: TGTGCCAGCCAGAACCCATTGTATAGCAATCAGCCCCAGCATTTT
CDR3 protein: CASQNPLYSNQPQHF

J gene: TRBJ1-5
CDR3 length: 13
V gene: TRBV13
D gene: NA
clone size: many
CDR3 DNA: TGTGCCAGCAGCCTTTCCGGTGAAGGGCCCCAGCATTTT
CDR3 protein: CASSLSGEGPQHF

J gene: TRBJ2-1
CDR3 length: 17
V gene: TRBV6-5
D gene: TRBD2
clone size: few
CDR3 DNA: TGTGCCAGCAGTTACTCCCCCACTAGCGGGGGTCGAAATGAGCAGTTCTTC
CDR3 protein: CASSYSPTSGGRNEQFF

J gene: TRBJ2-7
CDR3 length: 14
V gene: TRBV10-3
D gene: TRBD1
clone size: few
CDR3 DNA: TGTGCCACCAGACAGGGCACTACCACCTACGAGCAGTACTTC
CDR3 protein: CATRQGTTTYEQYF

J gene: TRBJ2-4
CDR3 length: 11
V gene: TRBV10-3
D gene: TRBD1
clone size: few
CDR3 DNA: TGTGCCATAGGACAGGGAAACATTCAGTACTTC
CDR3 protein: CAIGQGNIQYF

J gene: TRBJ1-2
CDR3 length: 13
V gene: TRBV7-9
D gene: NA
clone size: many
CDR3 DNA: TGTGCCAGCAGGGGCGGGGGCGTAAATGGCTACACCTTC
CDR3 protein: CASRGGGVNGYTF

J gene: TRBJ2-2
CDR3 length: 15
V gene: TRBV7-2
D gene: NA
clone size: few
CDR3 DNA: TGTGCCAGCAGCCCAGTTCTCACAAACACCGGGGAGCTGTTTTTT
CDR3 protein: CASSPVLTNTGELFF

J gene: TRBJ2-2
CDR3 length: 17
V gene: TRBV6-1
D gene: TRBD2
clone size: NA
CDR3 DNA: TGTGCCAGCAGTGAAGCACTACTAGCGGGGGGAACCGGGGAGCTGTTTTTT
CDR3 protein: CASSEALLAGGTGELFF

J gene: TRBJ1-2
CDR3 length: 15
V gene: TRBV5-6
D gene: NA
clone size: NA
CDR3 DNA: TGTGCCAGCAGCTTGGACGGTCCAGGGAACTATGGCTACACCTTC
CDR3 protein: CASSLDGPGNYGYTF

J gene: TRBJ2-3
CDR3 length: 14
V gene: TRBV20-1
D gene: NA
clone size: few
CDR3 DNA: TGCAGTGCCAAGGGGGGACTGGCTACAGATACGCAGTATTTT
CDR3 protein: CSAKGGLATDTQYF

J gene: TRBJ2-5
CDR3 length: 16
V gene: TRBV6-6
D gene: TRBD2
clone size: few
CDR3 DNA: TGTGCCAGCAGTTCCGGACTAGCGGGTTCCCAAGAGACCCAGTACTTC
CDR3 protein: CASSSGLAGSQETQYF

J gene: TRBJ1-2
CDR3 length: 13
V gene: TRBV5-5
D gene: TRBD1
clone size: many
CDR3 DNA: TGTGCCAGCAGAGAAACAGGGGCTCATGGCTACACCTTC
CDR3 protein: CASRETGAHGYTF

J gene: TRBJ2-2
CDR3 length: 15
V gene: TRBV19
D gene: TRBD1
clone size: NA
CDR3 DNA: TGTGCCACCTACAAGACAGGGTCGAACACCGGGGAGCTGTTTTTT
CDR3 protein: CATYKTGSNTGELFF

J gene: TRBJ1-3
CDR3 length: 17
V gene: TRBV4-1
D gene: TRBD1
clone size: NA
CDR3 DNA: TGCGCCAGCAGCCAACGACAAGGACAGGGGGCCGGAAACACCATATATTTT
CDR3 protein: CASSQRQGQGAGNTIYF

J gene: TRBJ1-1
CDR3 length: 20
V gene: TRBV12-3/TRBV12-4
D gene: NA
clone size: NA
CDR3 DNA: TGTGCCAGCAGTTTGCAGTTCTATGGTGTCCGGGGTGGAGGGAACACTGAAGCTTTCTTT
CDR3 protein: CASSLQFYGVRGGGNTEAFF